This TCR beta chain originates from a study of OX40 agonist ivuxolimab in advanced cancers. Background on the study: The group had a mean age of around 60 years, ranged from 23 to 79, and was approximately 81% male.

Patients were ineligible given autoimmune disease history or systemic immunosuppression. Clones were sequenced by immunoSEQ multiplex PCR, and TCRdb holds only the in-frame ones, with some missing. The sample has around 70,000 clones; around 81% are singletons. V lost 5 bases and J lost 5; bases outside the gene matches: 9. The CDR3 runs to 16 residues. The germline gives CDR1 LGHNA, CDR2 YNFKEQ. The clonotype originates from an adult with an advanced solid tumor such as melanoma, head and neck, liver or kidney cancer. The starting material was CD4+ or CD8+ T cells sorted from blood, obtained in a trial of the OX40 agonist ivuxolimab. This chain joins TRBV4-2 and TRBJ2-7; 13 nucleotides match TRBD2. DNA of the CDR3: TGTGCCAGCAGCTTGGATCGGACTAGCGGGAGAAACGAGCAGTACTTC. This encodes CASSLDRTSGRNEQYF.